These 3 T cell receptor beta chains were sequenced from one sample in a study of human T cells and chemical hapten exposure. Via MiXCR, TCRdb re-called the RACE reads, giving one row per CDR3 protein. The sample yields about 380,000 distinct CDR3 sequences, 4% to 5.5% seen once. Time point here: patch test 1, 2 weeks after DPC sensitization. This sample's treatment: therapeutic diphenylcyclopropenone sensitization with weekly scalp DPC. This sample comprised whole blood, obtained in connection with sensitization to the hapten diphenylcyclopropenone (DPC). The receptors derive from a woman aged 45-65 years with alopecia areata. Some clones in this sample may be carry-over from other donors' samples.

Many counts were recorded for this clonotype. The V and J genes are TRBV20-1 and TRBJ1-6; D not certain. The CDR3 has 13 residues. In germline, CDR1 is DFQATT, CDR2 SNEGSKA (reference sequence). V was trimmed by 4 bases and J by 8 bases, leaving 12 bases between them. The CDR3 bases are TGCAGTGCTATTGCGTTTACCCATTCACCCCTCCACTTT. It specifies CSAIAFTHSPLHF.

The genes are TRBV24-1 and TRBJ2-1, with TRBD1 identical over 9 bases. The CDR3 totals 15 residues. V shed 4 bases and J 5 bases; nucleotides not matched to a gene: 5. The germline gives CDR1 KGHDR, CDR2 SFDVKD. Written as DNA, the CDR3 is TGTGCCACCAGTGACCCCCGGACAGGGGACAATGAGCAGTTCTTC. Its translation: CATSDPRTGDNEQFF.

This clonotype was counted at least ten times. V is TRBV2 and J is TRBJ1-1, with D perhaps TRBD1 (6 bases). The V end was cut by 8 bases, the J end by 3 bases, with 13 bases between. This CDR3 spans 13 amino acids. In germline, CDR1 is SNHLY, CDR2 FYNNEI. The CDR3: CASPQGRDTEAFF. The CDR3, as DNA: TGTGCCAGCCCACAGGGCCGAGACACTGAAGCTTTCTTT.